One sample yielded the 26 T cell receptor beta chains listed below, sequenced in a study of T cell responses to AZD1222 COVID-19 vaccine. This table comes from immunoSEQ multiplex PCR, and its TCRdb copy is limited to in-frame clones, with some not included. There are about 150,000 clones in the sample; roughly 89% occur only once, and under 2% lies in the top ten. The source was peripheral blood, collected 28 days after the second AZD1222 dose. Source of these receptors: an adult who received the AZD1222 COVID-19 vaccine.

Points on this clone: At one of its ends the junction is not consistent with the germline gene, which may arise from a read error. The chain uses TRBV6-2 or TRBV6-3 and TRBJ1-4; no clear D gene. Germline loops: CDR1 MNHEY, CDR2 SVGEGT. The CDR3 contains 11 residues. CDR3 in amino acids: CASSYPVGQEF. CDR3 sequence (DNA): TGTGCCAGCAGTTACCCCGTGGGTCAGGAGTTT.

The V call is TRBV18, the J call TRBJ1-1; D ambiguous. The ends were cut back, 4 bases at V and 7 bases at J, with 13 bases in the middle. Looked up from germline, CDR1 is KGHSH and CDR2 is LQKENI. The CDR3 loop spans 13 amino acids. The CDR3 nucleotides are TGTGCCAGCTCACTAGACCAGAGGAGTGAAGCTTTCTTT. It yields the protein CASSLDQRSEAFF.

The V call is TRBV3-1 (or the pseudogene TRBV3-2), the J call TRBJ2-2; D call uncertain. This CDR3 spans 14 amino acids. In germline, CDR1 is LGHDT, CDR2 YNNKEL (reference sequence). Trimming stripped 4 bases from V and 4 bases from J, with 10 bases between. This CDR3 reads CASSRGPGTGELFF. CDR3 DNA sequence: TGTGCCAGCAGCCGCGGACCCGGCACCGGGGAGCTGTTTTTT.

The chain is built from TRBV11-2 and TRBJ2-5; 7 bases line up with TRBD2. V lost 1 base, J lost 5 bases, and 13 bases stayed unmatched. Germline CDR1 SGHAT, CDR2 FQNNGV. This CDR3 is built from 17 residues. The CDR3 DNA sequence: TGTGCCAGCAGCTTAGGGTTAGCAGCGGGAAGAACGGAGACCCAGTACTTC. This sequence encodes CASSLGLAAGRTETQYF.

The rearrangement uses TRBV19 and TRBJ2-3; tentatively, D is TRBD1 (6 bases). This CDR3 region has 15 residues. Germline V CDR1 and CDR2: LNHDA, SQIVND (reference sequence). The V and J ends lost 5 bases and 1 base respectively, with 13 bases between them. Here the CDR3 reads CASSEQGYRTDTQYF. DNA for the CDR3: TGTGCCAGTAGTGAACAGGGTTACCGCACAGATACGCAGTATTTT. The full variable domain, its missing parts supplied by reference TRBV19 and TRBJ2-3, is DGGITQSPKYLFRKEGQNVTLSCEQNLNHDAMYWYRQDPGQGLRLIYYSQIVNDFQKGDIAEGYSVSREKKESFPLTVTSAQKNPTAFYLCASSEQGYRTDTQYFGPGTRLTVL.

The chain joins TRBV6-5 to TRBJ1-2; the D is unclear. V was shortened by 2 bases and J by 6 bases, with 16 bases between the two germline ends. The CDR3 spans 15 residues. CDR1 MNHEY and CDR2 SVGAGI come from the germline V gene. The CDR3 is CASSYGAISDDGYTF. CDR3 nucleotide sequence: TGTGCCAGCAGTTACGGCGCGATATCGGATGATGGCTACACCTTC.

The rearrangement uses TRBV6-5 and TRBJ2-7; D possibly corresponds to TRBD1 (5 bases). V was trimmed by 5 bases and J by 3 bases, leaving 17 bases between them. The germline V gene has CDR1 MNHEY and CDR2 SVGAGI. This CDR3 region has 15 residues. The CDR3 region is CASSKQQGTHYEQYF. Written as DNA, the CDR3 is TGTGCCAGCAGTAAGCAGCAGGGAACTCACTACGAGCAGTACTTC.

DNA for the CDR3: TGTGCCAGCAGTGAATTGAGACTAGCGGGGTTCTACGAGCAGTACTTC. Its protein product is CASSELRLAGFYEQYF. The chain has TRBV6-1 and TRBJ2-7; 11 bases map to TRBD2. The V segment lost 2 bases and the J segment 3 bases; nucleotides outside the gene matches: 6. CDR1 and CDR2 (germline): MNHNS, SASEGT. The CDR3 has 16 amino acids.

The table lists this clone with a few counts. This specimen includes other DNA sequences encoding the same CDR3. The chain carries TRBV6-4 and TRBJ2-3, with D possibly being TRBD2 (5 bases). V dropped 0 bases and J dropped 0 bases, with 7 bases sitting between them. Germline values: CDR1 MRHNA, CDR2 SNTAGT. The CDR3 covers 15 residues. DNA of the CDR3: TGTGCCAGCAGTGACTCTGCGGGCAGCACAGATACGCAGTATTTT. Amino acids: CASSDSAGSTDTQYF.

CDR3 DNA: TGTGCCAGCAGTCAAATCCGGGACAGGGGCCACAATGAGCAGTTCTTC. This codes for CASSQIRDRGHNEQFF. The J gene is TRBJ2-1, the V gene TRBV11-2; 10 nucleotides agree with TRBD1. V lost 6 bases to trimming and J lost 5 bases; unmatched junction nucleotides: 10. The germline gives CDR1 SGHAT, CDR2 FQNNGV. This CDR3 region has 16 residues.

This clone was recorded once. DNA of the CDR3: TGTGCCAGCAGCATAACTCCGAGCTCTGGAAACACCATATATTTT. Amino acids: CASSITPSSGNTIYF. The chain combines TRBV9 with TRBJ1-3; D is uncertain. Trimming removed 4 bases from V and 0 bases from J, with 11 bases in between. The length of the CDR3 is 15 residues. Germline V lookup: CDR1 SGDLS, CDR2 YYNGEE.

The chain carries TRBV11-2 and TRBJ2-3; TRBD1 matches 10 bases. The CDR3 sequence is 15 residues long. Per germline, CDR1 SGHAT and CDR2 FQNNGV. The V and J ends lost 5 bases and 6 bases, in that order; junction bases with no gene match: 8. The CDR3 spells CASSQQGQGKDTQYF. The DNA of the CDR3 is TGTGCCAGCAGCCAACAGGGACAGGGGAAGGATACGCAGTATTTT.

This chain uses TRBV21-1 with TRBJ1-2. TRBV21-1 is noted as a pseudogene. The CDR3 runs to 13 residues. CDR3 sequence reads: CASSKKGRYGYTF. Written as DNA, the CDR3 is TGTGCCAGCAGCAAGAAGGGACGCTATGGCTACACCTTC.

The chain joins TRBV19 to TRBJ1-1; weak D call: TRBD1 (6 bases). The CDR3 loop spans 14 amino acids. Between the trimmed V and J ends, which lost 6 bases and 0 bases, there was a span of 11 bases. The germline CDR1 and CDR2 sequences are LNHDA and SQIVND (reference sequence). CDR3: CASSIQGMNTEAFF. The CDR3 region has the DNA TGTGCCAGTAGCATACAGGGCATGAACACTGAAGCTTTCTTT.

The chain combines TRBV7-9 with TRBJ1-2; a weak D match, TRBD1 (5 bases). CDR1 SEHNR and CDR2 FQNEAQ come from the germline V gene (reference sequence). Trimming pared 4 bases from V and 0 bases from J, leaving 15 bases between. The CDR3 has 16 amino acids. CDR3 DNA sequence: TGTGCCAGCAGCTCGGGGGGAGGTACTACTAACTATGGCTACACCTTC. This gives the protein CASSSGGGTTNYGYTF.

V usage is TRBV6-1 and J usage is TRBJ2-1; tentatively, D is TRBD1 (7 bases). This CDR3 comprises 17 residues. V lost 4 bases, J lost 9 bases, and 25 bases lay in between. Germline values: CDR1 MNHNS, CDR2 SASEGT. For the CDR3, the DNA is TGTGCCAGCAGTGCCAAAGGAGGGAGACAGGGATGGCTTGAGCAGTTCTTC. Its protein product is CASSAKGGRQGWLEQFF.

The DNA for the CDR3 is TGTGCCAGCTCACCACCGGGGACAGATTTATCAGATACGCAGTATTTT. Residues: CASSPPGTDLSDTQYF. This sequence joins TRBV18 and TRBJ2-3, with 7 bases matching TRBD1. In germline, CDR1 is KGHSH, CDR2 LQKENI. There are 16 residues in the CDR3. After removal of 0 bases from V and 4 bases from J, the junction contained 7 bases not matched to a gene.

V and J are TRBV7-9 and TRBJ1-2; the D gene is possibly TRBD1 (5 bases). Germline lookup yields CDR1 SEHNR and CDR2 FQNEAQ (reference sequence). V was trimmed by 2 bases and J by 1 base, leaving 8 bases between them. The CDR3 spans 14 residues. CDR3 loop: CASSLMGGNYGYTF. In nucleotides, the CDR3 is TGTGCCAGCAGCTTAATGGGGGGTAACTATGGCTACACCTTC.

The chain couples TRBV5-1 to TRBJ1-1; D call uncertain. Trimming shortened V by 0 bases and J by 6 bases, and 12 bases separated the two germline ends. Germline V gene lookup returns CDR1 SGHRS and CDR2 YFSETQ. The CDR3 contains 14 residues. CDR3 region: CASSLAEAGAEAFF. The CDR3 nucleotides read TGCGCCAGCAGCTTGGCCGAGGCAGGAGCTGAAGCTTTCTTT.

The chain combines TRBV19 with TRBJ2-6; D gene unclear. Germline lookup yields CDR1 LNHDA and CDR2 SQIVND (reference sequence). V was clipped by 1 base and J by 1 base, with 5 bases between them. The CDR3 runs 15 residues. CDR3 DNA sequence: TGTGCCAGTAGTATAGGTGGATCTGGGGCCAACGTCCTGACTTTC. Translating gives CASSIGGSGANVLTF.

The V gene is TRBV29-1, the J gene TRBJ1-1; a weak D match, TRBD1 (5 bases). The CDR3 consists of 14 residues. Trimming removed 4 bases from V and 3 bases from J, with 15 bases in between. The germline V gene encodes CDR1 SQVTM and CDR2 ANQGSEA. The CDR3 protein is CSVVGTEWDTEAFF. As DNA, the CDR3 is TGCAGCGTTGTAGGGACGGAATGGGACACTGAAGCTTTCTTT.

Comments on this clone: A junction end diverges from the germline sequence, so it may reflect a read error. This chain joins TRBV5-1 and TRBJ1-3; a possible D gene is TRBD1 (6 bases). CDR1 and CDR2 (germline): SGHRS, YFSETQ. This CDR3 is built from 15 residues. CDR3 region: CASSLDSRNGNTIYF. CDR3 bases: TGCGCCAGCAGTTTGGACAGTAGAAATGGAAACACCATATATTTT.

The chain uses TRBV19 and TRBJ1-5; D is unresolved. This CDR3 is 13 amino acids long. V dropped 0 bases and J dropped 4 bases, with 4 bases sitting between them. Per the germline V gene, CDR1 is LNHDA and CDR2 is SQIVND (reference sequence). DNA of the CDR3: TGTGCCAGTAGTATAGATCTGAATCAGCCCCAGCATTTT. It specifies CASSIDLNQPQHF.

The rearrangement joins TRBV2 to TRBJ1-3; TRBD1 matches 9 bases. Germline V gives CDR1 SNHLY, CDR2 FYNNEI. The CDR3 is 16 amino acids. V trimming: 11 bases; J trimming: 6 bases; junction bases outside the gene matches: 17. CDR3 sequence: CALGGWTGEYENTIYF. The CDR3 region has the DNA TGTGCCCTCGGGGGATGGACAGGGGAATATGAAAACACCATATATTTT.

This chain uses TRBV7-2 with TRBJ2-5, with 8 positions matching TRBD2. V shed 2 bases, J shed 1 base, and the junction held 9 bases outside the gene matches. CDR3 length equals 17 residues. From germline, CDR1 is SGHTA and CDR2 FQGNSA. CDR3 loop: CASSLLLGLDPQETQYF. As DNA, the CDR3 is TGTGCCAGCAGCTTACTCTTGGGACTAGATCCCCAAGAGACCCAGTACTTC.

V usage is TRBV7-2 and J usage is TRBJ2-2; D not resolved. V was trimmed by 5 bases and J by 4 bases, leaving 8 bases between them. The CDR3 is 13 residues long. The germline CDR1 and CDR2 sequences are SGHTA and FQGNSA. CDR3 sequence: CASSLRGTGELFF. The CDR3 coding sequence is TGTGCCAGCAGCCTACGTGGCACCGGGGAGCTGTTTTTT. The variable domain in full, with the rest retrieved from reference TRBV7-2 and TRBJ2-2, is GAGVSQSPSNKVTEKGKDVELRCDPISGHTALYWYRQSLGQGLEFLIYFQGNSAPDKSGLPSDRFSAERTGGSVSTLTIQRTQQEDSAVYLCASSLRGTGELFFGEGSRLTVL.